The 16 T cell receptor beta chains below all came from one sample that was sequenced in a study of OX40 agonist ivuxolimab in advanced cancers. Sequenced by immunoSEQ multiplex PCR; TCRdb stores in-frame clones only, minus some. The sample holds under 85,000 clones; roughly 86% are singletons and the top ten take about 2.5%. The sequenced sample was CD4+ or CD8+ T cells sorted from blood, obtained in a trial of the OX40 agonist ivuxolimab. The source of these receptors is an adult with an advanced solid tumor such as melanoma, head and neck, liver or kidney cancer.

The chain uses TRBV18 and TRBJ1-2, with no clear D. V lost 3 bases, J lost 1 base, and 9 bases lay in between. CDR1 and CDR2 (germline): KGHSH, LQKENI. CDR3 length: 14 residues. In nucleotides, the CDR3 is TGTGCCAGCTCACCGCGGGAACTTAACTATGGCTACACCTTC. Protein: CASSPRELNYGYTF.

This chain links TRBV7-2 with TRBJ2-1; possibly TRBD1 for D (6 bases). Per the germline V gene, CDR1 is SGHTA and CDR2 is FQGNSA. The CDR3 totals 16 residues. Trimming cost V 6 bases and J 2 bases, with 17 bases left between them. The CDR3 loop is CASSSVSGTTYNEQFF. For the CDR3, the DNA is TGTGCCAGCAGTTCAGTCTCCGGGACAACCTACAATGAGCAGTTCTTC.

The CDR3 spells CASSLSLDTQYF. The CDR3, as DNA: TGTGCCAGCAGCTTATCCCTCGATACGCAGTATTTT. J is TRBJ2-3 and V is TRBV7-2; D gene unclear. The length of the CDR3 is 12 residues. Per germline, CDR1 SGHTA and CDR2 FQGNSA. V was pared by 2 bases and J by 6 bases, with 6 bases between.

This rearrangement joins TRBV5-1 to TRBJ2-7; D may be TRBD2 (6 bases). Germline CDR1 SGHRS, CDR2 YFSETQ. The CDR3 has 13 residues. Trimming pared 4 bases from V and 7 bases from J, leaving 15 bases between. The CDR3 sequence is CASSPEGLVEQYF. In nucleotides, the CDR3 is TGCGCCAGCAGCCCGGAGGGCTTGGTAGAGCAGTACTTC.

CDR3 residues: CASKIQGVTEAFF. In DNA form, the CDR3 reads TGCGCCAGCAAAATACAGGGGGTCACTGAAGCTTTCTTT. This chain uses TRBV5-1 with TRBJ1-1, with TRBD1 matching over 8 bases. Germline CDR1 reads SGHRS; CDR2 reads YFSETQ. With V trimmed by 6 bases and J by 4 bases, 5 bases remained unmatched. The CDR3 is 13 amino acids.

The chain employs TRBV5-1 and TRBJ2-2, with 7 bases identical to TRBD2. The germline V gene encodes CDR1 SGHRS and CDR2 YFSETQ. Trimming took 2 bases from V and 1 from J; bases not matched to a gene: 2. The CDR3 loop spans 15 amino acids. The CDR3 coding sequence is TGCGCCAGCAGCTTAAGGGAGGGGAACACCGGGGAGCTGTTTTTT. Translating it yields CASSLREGNTGELFF.

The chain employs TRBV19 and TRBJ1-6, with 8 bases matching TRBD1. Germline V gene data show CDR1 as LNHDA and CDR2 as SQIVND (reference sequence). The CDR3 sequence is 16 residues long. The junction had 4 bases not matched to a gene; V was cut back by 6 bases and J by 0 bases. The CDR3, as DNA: TGTGCCAGTAGAGACAGGGGAGACTCCTATAATTCACCCCTCCACTTT. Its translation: CASRDRGDSYNSPLHF.

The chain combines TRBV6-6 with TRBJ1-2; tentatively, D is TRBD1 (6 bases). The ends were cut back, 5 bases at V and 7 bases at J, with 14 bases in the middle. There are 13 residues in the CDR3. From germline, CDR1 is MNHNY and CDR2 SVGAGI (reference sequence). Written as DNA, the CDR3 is TGTGCCAGCAGTCCCGGGACATTAGGTGGCTACACCTTC. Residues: CASSPGTLGGYTF.

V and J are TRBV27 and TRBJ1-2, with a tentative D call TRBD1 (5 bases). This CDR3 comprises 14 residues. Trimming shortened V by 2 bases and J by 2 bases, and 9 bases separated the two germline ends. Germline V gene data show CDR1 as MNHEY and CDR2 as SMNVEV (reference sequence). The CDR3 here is CASSLNGANYGYTF. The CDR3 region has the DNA TGTGCCAGCAGTTTAAACGGGGCCAACTATGGCTACACCTTC.

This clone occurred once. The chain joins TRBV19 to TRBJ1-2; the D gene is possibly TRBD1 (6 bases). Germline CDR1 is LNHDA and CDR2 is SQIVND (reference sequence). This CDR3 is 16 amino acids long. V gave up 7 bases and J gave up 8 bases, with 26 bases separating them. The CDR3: CASTLTPKTPGEGYTF. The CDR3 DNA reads TGTGCCAGTACCCTAACGCCGAAGACCCCAGGGGAGGGCTACACCTTC.

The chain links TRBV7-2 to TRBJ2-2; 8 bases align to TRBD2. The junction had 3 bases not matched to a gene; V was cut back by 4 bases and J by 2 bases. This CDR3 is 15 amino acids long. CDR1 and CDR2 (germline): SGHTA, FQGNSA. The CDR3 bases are TGTGCCAGCAGCTCCACTAGCGGTAACACCGGGGAGCTGTTTTTT. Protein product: CASSSTSGNTGELFF. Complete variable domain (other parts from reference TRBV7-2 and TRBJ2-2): GAGVSQSPSNKVTEKGKDVELRCDPISGHTALYWYRQSLGQGLEFLIYFQGNSAPDKSGLPSDRFSAERTGGSVSTLTIQRTQQEDSAVYLCASSSTSGNTGELFFGEGSRLTVL.

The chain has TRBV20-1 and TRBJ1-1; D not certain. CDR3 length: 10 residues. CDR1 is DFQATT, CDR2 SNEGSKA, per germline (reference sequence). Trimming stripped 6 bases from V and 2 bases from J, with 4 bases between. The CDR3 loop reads CSARNTEAFF. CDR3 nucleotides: TGCAGTGCAAGAAACACTGAAGCTTTCTTT.

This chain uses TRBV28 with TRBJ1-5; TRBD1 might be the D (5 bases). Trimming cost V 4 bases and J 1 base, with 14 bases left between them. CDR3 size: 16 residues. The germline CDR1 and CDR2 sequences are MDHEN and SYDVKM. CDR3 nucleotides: TGTGCCAGCAGTTCGCCGATTGGGGGGAGCAATCAGCCCCAGCATTTT. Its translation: CASSSPIGGSNQPQHF. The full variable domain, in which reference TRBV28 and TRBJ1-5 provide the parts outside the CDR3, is DVKVTQSSRYLVKRTGEKVFLECVQDMDHENMFWYRQDPGLGLRLIYFSYDVKMKEKGDIPEGYSVSREKKERFSLILESASTNQTSMYLCASSSPIGGSNQPQHFGDGTRLSIL.

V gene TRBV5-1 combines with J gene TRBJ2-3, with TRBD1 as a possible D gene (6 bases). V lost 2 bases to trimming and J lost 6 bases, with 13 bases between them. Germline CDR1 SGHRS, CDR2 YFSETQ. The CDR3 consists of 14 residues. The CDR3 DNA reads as TGCGCCAGCAGCTTAAAACTGGGACATGATACGCAGTATTTT. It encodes CASSLKLGHDTQYF.

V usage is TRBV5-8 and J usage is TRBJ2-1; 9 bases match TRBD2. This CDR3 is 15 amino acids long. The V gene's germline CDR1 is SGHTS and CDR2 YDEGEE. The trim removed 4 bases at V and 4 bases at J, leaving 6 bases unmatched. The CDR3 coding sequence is TGTGCCAGCAGCCCGGGACTAGCCGCATACAATGAGCAGTTCTTC. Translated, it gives CASSPGLAAYNEQFF.

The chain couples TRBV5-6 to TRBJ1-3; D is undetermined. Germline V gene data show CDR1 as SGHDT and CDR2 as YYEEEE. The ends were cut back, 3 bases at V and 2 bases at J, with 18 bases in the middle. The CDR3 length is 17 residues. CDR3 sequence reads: CASSWAEAATTGNTIYF. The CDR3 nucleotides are TGTGCCAGCAGCTGGGCCGAGGCAGCAACTACTGGAAACACCATATATTTT.